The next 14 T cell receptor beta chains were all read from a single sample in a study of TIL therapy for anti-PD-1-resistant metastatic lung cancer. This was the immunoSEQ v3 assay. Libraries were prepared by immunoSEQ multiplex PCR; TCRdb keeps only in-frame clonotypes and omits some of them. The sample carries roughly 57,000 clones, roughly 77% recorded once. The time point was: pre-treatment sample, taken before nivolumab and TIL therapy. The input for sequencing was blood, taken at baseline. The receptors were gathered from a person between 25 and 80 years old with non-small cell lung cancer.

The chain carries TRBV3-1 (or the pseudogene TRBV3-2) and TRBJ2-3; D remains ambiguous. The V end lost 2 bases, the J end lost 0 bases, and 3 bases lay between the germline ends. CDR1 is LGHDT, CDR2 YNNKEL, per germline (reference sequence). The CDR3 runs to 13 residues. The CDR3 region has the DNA TGTGCCAGCAGCCAATTTAGCACAGATACGCAGTATTTT. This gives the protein CASSQFSTDTQYF.

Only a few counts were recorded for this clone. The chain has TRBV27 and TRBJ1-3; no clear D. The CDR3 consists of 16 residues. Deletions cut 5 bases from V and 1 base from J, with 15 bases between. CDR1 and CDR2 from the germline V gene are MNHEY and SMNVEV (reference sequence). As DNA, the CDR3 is TGTGCCAGCAGTCTCACGGGAACTCTGTCTGGAAACACCATATATTTT. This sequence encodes CASSLTGTLSGNTIYF.

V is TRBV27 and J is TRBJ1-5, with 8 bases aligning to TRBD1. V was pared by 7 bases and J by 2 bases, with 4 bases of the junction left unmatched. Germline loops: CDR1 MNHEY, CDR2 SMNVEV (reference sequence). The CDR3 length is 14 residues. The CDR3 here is CASNPTGGNQPQHF. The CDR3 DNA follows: TGTGCCAGCAATCCGACAGGGGGCAATCAGCCCCAGCATTTT.

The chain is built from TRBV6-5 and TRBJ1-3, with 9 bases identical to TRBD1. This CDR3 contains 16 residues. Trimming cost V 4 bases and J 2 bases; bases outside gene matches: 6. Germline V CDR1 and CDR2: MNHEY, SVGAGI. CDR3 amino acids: CASSFGQGRTGNTIYF. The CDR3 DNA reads TGTGCCAGCAGTTTCGGACAGGGGAGAACTGGAAACACCATATATTTT.

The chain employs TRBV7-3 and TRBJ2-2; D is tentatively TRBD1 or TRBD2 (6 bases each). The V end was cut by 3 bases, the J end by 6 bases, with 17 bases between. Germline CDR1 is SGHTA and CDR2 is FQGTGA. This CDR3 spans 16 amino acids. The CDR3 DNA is TGTGCCAGCAGCTTGTTGCAGGGGAGGTTGCCCGGGGAGCTGTTTTTT. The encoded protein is CASSLLQGRLPGELFF.

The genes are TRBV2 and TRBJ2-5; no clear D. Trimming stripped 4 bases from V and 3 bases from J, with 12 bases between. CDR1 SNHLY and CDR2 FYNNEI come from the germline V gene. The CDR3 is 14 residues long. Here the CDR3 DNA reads TGTGCCAGCAGTGCGGAAAATTGGGAAGAGACCCAGTACTTC. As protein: CASSAENWEETQYF.

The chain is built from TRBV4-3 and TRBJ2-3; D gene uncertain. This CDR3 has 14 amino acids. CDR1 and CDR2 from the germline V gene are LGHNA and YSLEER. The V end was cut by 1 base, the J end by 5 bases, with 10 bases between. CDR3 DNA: TGCGCCAGCAGCCAAGCTGGTCCGGGAGATACGCAGTATTTT. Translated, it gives CASSQAGPGDTQYF.

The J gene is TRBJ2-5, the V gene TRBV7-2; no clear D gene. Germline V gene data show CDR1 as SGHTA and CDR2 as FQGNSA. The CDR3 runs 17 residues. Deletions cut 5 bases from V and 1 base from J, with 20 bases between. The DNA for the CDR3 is TGTGCCAGCAGCACCCTGTTAGGTGGGGTTACCCAAGAGACCCAGTACTTC. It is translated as CASSTLLGGVTQETQYF. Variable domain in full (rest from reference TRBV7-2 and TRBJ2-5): GAGVSQSPSNKVTEKGKDVELRCDPISGHTALYWYRQSLGQGLEFLIYFQGNSAPDKSGLPSDRFSAERTGGSVSTLTIQRTQQEDSAVYLCASSTLLGGVTQETQYFGPGTRLLVL.

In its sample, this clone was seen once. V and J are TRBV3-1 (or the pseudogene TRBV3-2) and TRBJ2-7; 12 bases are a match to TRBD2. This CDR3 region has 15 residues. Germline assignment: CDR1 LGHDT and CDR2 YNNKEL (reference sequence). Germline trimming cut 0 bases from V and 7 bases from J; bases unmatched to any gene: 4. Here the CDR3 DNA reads TGTGCCAGCAGCCAAGATCTTACTAGCGGGAGGGAGCAGTACTTC. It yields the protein CASSQDLTSGREQYF.

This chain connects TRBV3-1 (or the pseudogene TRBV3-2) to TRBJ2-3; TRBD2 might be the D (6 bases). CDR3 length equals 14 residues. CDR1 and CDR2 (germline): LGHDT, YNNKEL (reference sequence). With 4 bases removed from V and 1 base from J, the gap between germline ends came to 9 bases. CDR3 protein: CASSRGLRTDTQYF. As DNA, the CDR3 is TGTGCCAGCAGCCGGGGACTGCGCACAGATACGCAGTATTTT.

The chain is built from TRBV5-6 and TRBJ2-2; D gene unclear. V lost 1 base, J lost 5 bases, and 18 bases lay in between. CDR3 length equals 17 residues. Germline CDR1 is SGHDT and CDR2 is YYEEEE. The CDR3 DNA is TGTGCCAGCAGCTTGACCCTCCGGCGGAAAATTACCGGGGAGCTGTTTTTT. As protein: CASSLTLRRKITGELFF. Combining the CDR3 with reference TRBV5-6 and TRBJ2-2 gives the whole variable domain DAGVTQSPTHLIKTRGQQVTLRCSPKSGHDTVSWYQQALGQGPQFIFQYYEEEERQRGNFPDRFSGHQFPNYSSELNVNALLLGDSALYLCASSLTLRRKITGELFFGEGSRLTVL.

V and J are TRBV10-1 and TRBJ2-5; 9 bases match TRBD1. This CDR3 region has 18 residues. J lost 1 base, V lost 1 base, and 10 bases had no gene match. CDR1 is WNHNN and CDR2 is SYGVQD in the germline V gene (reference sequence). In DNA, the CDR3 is TGCGCCAGCAGTGAGTGGCACAGGGGGCACAGGGGCCAAGAGACCCAGTACTTC. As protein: CASSEWHRGHRGQETQYF.

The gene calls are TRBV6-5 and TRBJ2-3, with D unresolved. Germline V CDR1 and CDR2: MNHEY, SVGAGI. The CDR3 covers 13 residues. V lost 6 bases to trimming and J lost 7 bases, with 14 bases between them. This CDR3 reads CASSPVRSYTQYF. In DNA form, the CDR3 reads TGTGCCAGCAGCCCGGTGCGTTCCTATACGCAGTATTTT.

The CDR3 protein is CASSQSQETQYF. The CDR3 DNA is TGTGCCAGCAGCCAAAGTCAAGAGACCCAGTACTTC. The V and J genes are TRBV3-1 (or the pseudogene TRBV3-2) and TRBJ2-5; D is uncertain. Per germline, CDR1 LGHDT and CDR2 YNNKEL (reference sequence). V was shortened by 2 bases and J by 2 bases, with 3 bases between the two germline ends. The CDR3 sequence is 12 residues long.